This TCR beta chain was recorded in a study of human T cells and chemical hapten exposure. Study-wide results and caveats: Donors had alopecia, so their immune response may differ from healthy people's.

Individual cDNA molecules received unique molecular identifiers in the library. TCRdb re-derived calls from the RACE reads in MiXCR, one entry per CDR3 protein. The profile shows tens of thousands of distinct CDR3 sequences, 10% of them singletons. Concerning this clonotype: Its cognate antigen is unknown.

As to time point: patch test 1, 2 weeks after DPC sensitization. The treatment denotes: therapeutic diphenylcyclopropenone sensitization with weekly scalp DPC. This CDR3 is built from 15 residues. Per germline, CDR1 SGHVS and CDR2 FNYEAQ. V dropped 1 base and J dropped 5; count of bases not matched to a gene: 6. This TCR was recovered from a man between 35 and 55 years old with alopecia areata. Some clones in this sample may be carry-over from other donors' samples. V usage is TRBV7-6 and J usage is TRBJ2-5, with 8 bases matching TRBD2. The specimen was whole blood, collected in connection with sensitization to the hapten diphenylcyclopropenone (DPC). The CDR3 DNA follows: TGTGCCAGCAGCTTAGACCGCGGGAGGTCTGAGACCCAGTACTTC. It encodes CASSLDRGRSETQYF. The full variable domain, its missing parts supplied by reference TRBV7-6 and TRBJ2-5, is GAGVSQSPRYKVTKRGQDVALRCDPISGHVSLYWYRQALGQGPEFLTYFNYEAQQDKSGLPNDRFSAERPEGSISTLTIQRTEQRDSAMYRCASSLDRGRSETQYFGPGTRLLVL.